The 17 T cell receptor beta chains reported below all come from one sample, sequenced in a study of human CD8 memory T cell subsets. Libraries of TCR beta chains were produced by 5' RACE (UMI-labeled). TCRdb derives one entry per CDR3 protein from the 5' RACE reads, leaving out DNA. The table lists approximately 7,000 distinct CDR3 sequences. Source material: CD8+ T cells from PBMCs. The source is a human donor in good health.

This clonotype is identified as medium-sized from frequency. This rearrangement joins TRBV7-9 to TRBJ2-2. CDR3 length: 12 amino acids. Germline V lookup: CDR1 SEHNR, CDR2 FQNEAQ (reference sequence). The chain's CDR3 is CASSLVSGELFF.

This clonotype is identified as medium-sized (0.01 to 0.1%) from frequency. The CDR3 region is CASSWVSGGGTQYF. The V call is TRBV7-9, the J call TRBJ2-3; the D call from TCRdb, TRBD2, cannot be confirmed without DNA. Germline V gives CDR1 SEHNR, CDR2 FQNEAQ (reference sequence). This CDR3 is built from 14 residues.

Measured by frequency, this clonotype is medium-sized. This chain connects TRBV20-1 to TRBJ2-7; TCRdb calls TRBD1, which cannot be checked without DNA. Germline CDR1 is DFQATT and CDR2 is SNEGSKA (reference sequence). CDR3 length: 17 residues. The CDR3 sequence is CSALLAATRGFIYEQYF.

The chain combines TRBV2 with TRBJ2-7; TCRdb names TRBD2, which stays unverified in the absence of DNA. Looked up from germline, CDR1 is SNHLY and CDR2 is FYNNEI. The CDR3 runs 16 residues. CDR3: CASSEGATPSLYEQYF.

CDR3 in amino acids: CASSLLTANEQYF. The gene calls are TRBV7-2 and TRBJ2-7. There are 13 residues in the CDR3. Germline V gene lookup returns CDR1 SGHTA and CDR2 FQGNSA. The whole variable domain, filled in from reference TRBV7-2 and TRBJ2-7, reads GAGVSQSPSNKVTEKGKDVELRCDPISGHTALYWYRQSLGQGLEFLIYFQGNSAPDKSGLPSDRFSAERTGGSVSTLTIQRTQQEDSAVYLCASSLLTANEQYFGPGTRLTVT.

This clonotype is classed as medium-sized (0.01 to 0.1%) by frequency. The rearrangement joins TRBV2 to TRBJ1-4; the TRBD1 assignment by TCRdb is unverifiable without DNA. CDR3 size: 14 residues. The germline gives CDR1 SNHLY, CDR2 FYNNEI. The CDR3 region is CASREGQYNEKLFF.

This chain connects TRBV20-1 to TRBJ2-7; TCRdb's D call, TRBD1, is unchecked because there is no DNA. Germline CDR1 and CDR2: DFQATT and SNEGSKA (reference sequence). CDR3 length equals 13 residues. The CDR3: CSALQPLSYEQYF.

The V gene is TRBV25-1, the J gene TRBJ2-3; TCRdb gives TRBD2 as the D gene, but with no DNA this cannot be confirmed. This CDR3 contains 16 residues. Germline-derived CDR1 and CDR2 are MGHDK and SYGVNS. The CDR3 spells CASSAQASGVRGTQYF.

The chain is built from TRBV20-1 and TRBJ2-1; TCRdb indicates TRBD2, and absent DNA this call remains unverified. The germline V gene encodes CDR1 DFQATT and CDR2 SNEGSKA (reference sequence). The CDR3 runs 18 residues. CDR3 loop: CSARDLILVTPTYNEQFF.

The chain recombines TRBV9 with TRBJ1-1. The CDR3 has 14 amino acids. Germline assignment: CDR1 SGDLS and CDR2 YYNGEE. CDR3 loop: CASSVARGNTEAFF.

This clonotype is called medium-sized based on its frequency. The chain joins TRBV2 to TRBJ2-7; the D call from TCRdb, TRBD1, cannot be confirmed without DNA. Germline V gene lookup returns CDR1 SNHLY and CDR2 FYNNEI. The length of the CDR3 is 11 residues. CDR3 protein: CASYGGVRWYF.

The chain carries TRBV29-1 and TRBJ2-3; TCRdb lists TRBD1, though no DNA is available to test this call. Germline V gene sequence: CDR1 SQVTM, CDR2 ANQGSEA. The CDR3 extends over 15 amino acids. The CDR3 sequence: CSGRRSLTSTDTQYF.

This rearrangement joins TRBV11-2 to TRBJ2-5; TCRdb's assignment of TRBD2 cannot be checked, as there is no DNA. The CDR3 totals 15 residues. The germline gives CDR1 SGHAT, CDR2 FQNNGV. This chain's CDR3 is CASSLGGQRKETQYF. Using reference TRBV11-2 and TRBJ2-5 for the parts outside the CDR3, the full variable domain is EAGVAQSPRYKIIEKRQSVAFWCNPISGHATLYWYQQILGQGPKLLIQFQNNGVVDDSQLPKDRFSAERLKGVDSTLKIQPAKLEDSAVYLCASSLGGQRKETQYFGPGTRLLVL.

The chain is built from TRBV7-8 and TRBJ2-7; there is no DNA to check the TCRdb D call of TRBD1. Germline CDR1 SGHVS, CDR2 FQNEAQ. The CDR3 totals 14 residues. The CDR3 reads CASREGGFSYEQYF. Based on the CDR3 plus reference TRBV7-8 and TRBJ2-7, the full variable domain is GAGVSQSPRYKVAKRGQDVALRCDPISGHVSLFWYQQALGQGPEFLTYFQNEAQLDKSGLPSDRFFAERPEGSVSTLKIQRTQQEDSAVYLCASREGGFSYEQYFGPGTRLTVT.

The V call is TRBV19, the J call TRBJ2-7. Germline lookup yields CDR1 LNHDA and CDR2 SQIVND (reference sequence). The CDR3 sequence is 13 residues long. The CDR3 protein is CASSQTPSYEQYF.

This rearrangement joins TRBV11-2 to TRBJ2-1; no DNA is available, so the TRBD2 call from TCRdb remains unchecked. The CDR3 covers 14 residues. Germline lookup yields CDR1 SGHAT and CDR2 FQNNGV. The CDR3 protein is CASSLAAGWDEQFF.

The V and J genes are TRBV29-1 and TRBJ2-5. Germline assignment: CDR1 SQVTM and CDR2 ANQGSEA. The CDR3 contains 15 residues. Here the CDR3 reads CSVGGGFGDQETQYF.